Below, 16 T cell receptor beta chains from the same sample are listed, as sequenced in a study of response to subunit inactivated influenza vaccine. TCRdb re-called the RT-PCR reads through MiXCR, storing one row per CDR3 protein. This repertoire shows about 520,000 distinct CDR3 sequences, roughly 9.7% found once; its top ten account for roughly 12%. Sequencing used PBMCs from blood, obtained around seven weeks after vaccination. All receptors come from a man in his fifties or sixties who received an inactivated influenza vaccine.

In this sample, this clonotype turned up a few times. The CDR3 sequence: CASTLGSGGEQFF. The CDR3 DNA sequence: TGTGCCAGCACCCTAGGGAGCGGGGGCGAGCAGTTCTTC. The chain recombines TRBV12-3 or TRBV12-4 with TRBJ2-1; the match to TRBD2 covers 8 bases. The CDR3 extends over 13 amino acids. With V trimmed by 7 bases and J by 10 bases, 9 bases remained unmatched.

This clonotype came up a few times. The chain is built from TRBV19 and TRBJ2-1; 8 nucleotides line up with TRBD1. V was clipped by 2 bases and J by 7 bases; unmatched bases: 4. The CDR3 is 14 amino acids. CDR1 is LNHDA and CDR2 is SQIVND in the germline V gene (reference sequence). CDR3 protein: CASSIYQGANEQFF. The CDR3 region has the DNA TGTGCCAGTAGTATATACCAGGGGGCAAATGAGCAGTTCTTC.

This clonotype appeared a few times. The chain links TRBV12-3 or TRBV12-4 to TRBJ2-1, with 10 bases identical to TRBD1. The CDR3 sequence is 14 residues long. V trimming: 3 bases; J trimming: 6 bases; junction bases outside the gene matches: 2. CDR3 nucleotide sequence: TGTGCCAGCAGTTTCTGGACAGGGGGCAATGAGCAGTTCTTC. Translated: CASSFWTGGNEQFF.

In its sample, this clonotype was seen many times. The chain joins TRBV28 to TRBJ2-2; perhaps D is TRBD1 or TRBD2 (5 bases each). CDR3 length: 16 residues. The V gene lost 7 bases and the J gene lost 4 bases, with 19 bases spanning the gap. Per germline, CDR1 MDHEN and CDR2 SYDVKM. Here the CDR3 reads CASTTGTTASTGELFF. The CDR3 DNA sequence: TGTGCCAGCACTACCGGGACCACTGCAAGCACCGGGGAGCTGTTTTTT.

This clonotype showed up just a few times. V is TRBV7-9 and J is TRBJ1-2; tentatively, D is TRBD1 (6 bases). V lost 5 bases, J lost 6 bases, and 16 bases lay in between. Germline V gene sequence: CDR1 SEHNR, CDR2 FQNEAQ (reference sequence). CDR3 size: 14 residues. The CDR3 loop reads CASSPPTGNNGYTF. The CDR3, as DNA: TGTGCCAGCAGCCCCCCAACAGGGAACAATGGCTACACCTTC. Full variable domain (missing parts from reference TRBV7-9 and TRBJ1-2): DTGVSQNPRHKITKRGQNVTFRCDPISEHNRLYWYRQTLGQGPEFLTYFQNEAQLEKSRLLSDRFSAERPKGSFSTLEIQRTEQGDSAMYLCASSPPTGNNGYTFGSGTRLTVV.

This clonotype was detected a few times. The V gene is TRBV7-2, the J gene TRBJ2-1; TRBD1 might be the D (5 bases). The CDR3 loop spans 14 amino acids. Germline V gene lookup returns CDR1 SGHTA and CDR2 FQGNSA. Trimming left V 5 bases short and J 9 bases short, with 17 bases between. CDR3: CASSLVQGLGEQFF. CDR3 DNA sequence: TGTGCCAGCAGCCTAGTCCAGGGATTAGGTGAGCAGTTCTTC. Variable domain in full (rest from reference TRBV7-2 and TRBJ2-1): GAGVSQSPSNKVTEKGKDVELRCDPISGHTALYWYRQSLGQGLEFLIYFQGNSAPDKSGLPSDRFSAERTGGSVSTLTIQRTQQEDSAVYLCASSLVQGLGEQFFGPGTRLTVL.

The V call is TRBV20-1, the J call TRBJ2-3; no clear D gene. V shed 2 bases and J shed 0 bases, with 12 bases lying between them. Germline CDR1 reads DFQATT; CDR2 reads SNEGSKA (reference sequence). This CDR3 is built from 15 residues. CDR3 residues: CSARLTWESTDTQYF. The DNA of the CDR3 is TGCAGTGCTAGACTGACCTGGGAAAGCACAGATACGCAGTATTTT.

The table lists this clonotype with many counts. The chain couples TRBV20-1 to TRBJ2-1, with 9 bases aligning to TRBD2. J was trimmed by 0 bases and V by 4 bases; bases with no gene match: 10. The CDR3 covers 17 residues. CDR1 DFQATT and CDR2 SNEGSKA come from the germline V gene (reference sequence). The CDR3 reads CSAKTQRLADSYNEQFF. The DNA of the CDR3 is TGCAGTGCTAAAACCCAGAGACTAGCGGACTCCTACAATGAGCAGTTCTTC.

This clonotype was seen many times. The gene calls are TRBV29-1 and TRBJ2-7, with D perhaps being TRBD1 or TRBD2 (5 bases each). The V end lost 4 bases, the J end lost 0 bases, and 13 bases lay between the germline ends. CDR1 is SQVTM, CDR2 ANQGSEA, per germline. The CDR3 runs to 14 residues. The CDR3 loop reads CSVVGSGSSYEQYF. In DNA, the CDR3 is TGCAGCGTTGTAGGCTCAGGGAGCTCCTACGAGCAGTACTTC.

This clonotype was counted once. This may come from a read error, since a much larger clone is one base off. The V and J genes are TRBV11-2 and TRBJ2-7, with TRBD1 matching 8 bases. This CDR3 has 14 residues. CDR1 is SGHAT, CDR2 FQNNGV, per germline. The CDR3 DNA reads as TGTGCCAGCAGCTCAGACAGGGGAAACTACGAGCAGAACTTC. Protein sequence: CASSSDRGNYEQNF.

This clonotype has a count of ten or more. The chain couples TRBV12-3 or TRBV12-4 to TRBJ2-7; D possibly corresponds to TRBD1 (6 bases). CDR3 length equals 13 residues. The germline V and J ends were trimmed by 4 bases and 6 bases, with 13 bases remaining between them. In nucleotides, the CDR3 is TGTGCCAGCAGTTCATACAGGGACGGCGAGCAGTACTTC. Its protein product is CASSSYRDGEQYF.

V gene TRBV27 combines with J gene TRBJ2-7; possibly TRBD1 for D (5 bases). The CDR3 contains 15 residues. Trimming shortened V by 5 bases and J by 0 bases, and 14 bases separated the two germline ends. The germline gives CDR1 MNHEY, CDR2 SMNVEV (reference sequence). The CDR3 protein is CASSTTGTRSYEQYF. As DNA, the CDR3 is TGTGCCAGCAGTACAACAGGTACTCGCTCCTACGAGCAGTACTTC.

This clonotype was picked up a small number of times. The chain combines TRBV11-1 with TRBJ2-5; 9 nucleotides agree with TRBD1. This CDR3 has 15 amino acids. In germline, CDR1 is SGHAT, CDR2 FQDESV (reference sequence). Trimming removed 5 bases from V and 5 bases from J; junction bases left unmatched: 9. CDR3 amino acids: CASSPGQGGTETQYF. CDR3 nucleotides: TGTGCCAGCAGCCCGGGACAGGGAGGAACGGAGACCCAGTACTTC.

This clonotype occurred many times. In nucleotides, the CDR3 is TGCAGTGCTAGGGAACAGGGGCCGAACACTGAAGCTTTCTTT. It codes for CSAREQGPNTEAFF. The rearrangement links TRBV20-1 to TRBJ1-1; 7 bases map to TRBD1. V shed 3 bases and J 1 base; nucleotides not matched to a gene: 5. There are 14 residues in the CDR3. The germline gives CDR1 DFQATT, CDR2 SNEGSKA (reference sequence).

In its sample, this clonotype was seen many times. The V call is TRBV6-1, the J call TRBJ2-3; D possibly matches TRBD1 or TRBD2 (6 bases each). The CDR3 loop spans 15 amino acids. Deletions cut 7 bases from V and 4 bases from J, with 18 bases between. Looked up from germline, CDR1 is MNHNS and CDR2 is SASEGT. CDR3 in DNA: TGTGCCAGCACCGCAACCGGGGGCCCAGCAGATACGCAGTATTTT. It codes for CASTATGGPADTQYF.

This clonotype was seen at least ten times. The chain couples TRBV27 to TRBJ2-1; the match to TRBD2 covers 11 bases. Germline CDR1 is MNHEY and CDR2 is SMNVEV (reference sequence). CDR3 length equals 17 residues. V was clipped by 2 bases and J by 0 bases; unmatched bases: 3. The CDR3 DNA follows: TGTGCCAGCAGTTTAACTAGCGGGGGCTACTCCTACAATGAGCAGTTCTTC. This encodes CASSLTSGGYSYNEQFF.